What follows is one T cell receptor (beta chain) and its context. The antigen is unknown. This CDR3 spans 13 amino acids. Trimming took off 5 bases at V and 3 bases at J, with 11 bases between the two ends. Germline V gene lookup returns CDR1 SGHTA and CDR2 FQGNSA. Template switching supplied a universal primer site; unique molecular identifiers were carried on the cDNA. In TCRdb, the 5' RACE reads were re-called with MiXCR into one record per CDR3 protein. The table records 420,000 or so distinct CDR3 sequences, less than 20% of them present only once. This record belongs to a study of identical twins. The study's findings and limits: Beta out-of-frame sequences showed weaker excess sharing between twins.

Input material: naive T cells sorted from blood. The chain recombines TRBV7-2 with TRBJ2-7; D unclear. The source is a man between 45 and 60 years old in good health. DNA for the CDR3: TGTGCCAGCAGCCTTACCTTCGGCTACGAGCAGTACTTC. This translates into CASSLTFGYEQYF.